One sample yielded the 8 T cell receptor beta chains listed below, sequenced in a study of blood T cell repertoires in COVID-19. Sequencing was performed with immunoSEQ multiplex PCR; in TCRdb, only in-frame clones are kept and a portion is missing. The sample lists roughly 120,000 clones; roughly 70% were seen once. The specimen was peripheral blood. The receptors were gathered from a human donor with acute or convalescent COVID-19. The donor label of this sample is uncertain.

This clone was seen just once. This rearrangement joins TRBV28 to TRBJ2-6; TRBD1 matches at 7 bases. J was trimmed by 4 bases and V by 3 bases; bases with no gene match: 3. The CDR3 loop spans 15 amino acids. Germline assignment: CDR1 MDHEN and CDR2 SYDVKM. The CDR3 DNA reads TGTGCCAGCAGTTTTACAGGGGTAGGGGCCAACGTCCTGACTTTC. It codes for CASSFTGVGANVLTF.

CDR3 amino acids: CASSRQGARVTRYNSPLHF. Written as DNA, the CDR3 is TGTGCCAGCAGCCGACAGGGGGCAAGAGTCACCCGCTATAATTCACCCCTCCACTTT. This chain uses TRBV5-4 with TRBJ1-6, with 10 bases identical to TRBD1. The CDR3 is 19 residues long. The germline CDR1 and CDR2 sequences are SGHNT and YYREEE (reference sequence). Trimming at V came to 4 bases and at J to 3 bases, leaving 13 bases not matched to a gene.

The chain couples TRBV5-1 to TRBJ2-7; D may be TRBD2 (7 bases). Trimming stripped 3 bases from V and 1 base from J, with 14 bases between. The CDR3 is 15 residues long. Germline V gene sequence: CDR1 SGHRS, CDR2 YFSETQ. This CDR3 is CASSYAGARSYEQYF. CDR3 sequence (DNA): TGCGCCAGCAGCTACGCGGGGGCTCGTTCCTACGAGCAGTACTTC.

The rearrangement links TRBV14 to TRBJ2-7; 9 bases are a match to TRBD1. The germline CDR1 and CDR2 sequences are SGHDN and FVKESK. The CDR3 is 14 residues long. V lost 2 bases to trimming and J lost 4 bases; unmatched junction nucleotides: 3. CDR3 coding DNA: TGTGCCAGCAGCCAACAAGGGACAGGGTACGAGCAGTACTTC. As protein: CASSQQGTGYEQYF.

This clone was counted ten times or more. The chain has TRBV5-1 and TRBJ1-1; D ambiguous. In germline, CDR1 is SGHRS, CDR2 YFSETQ. CDR3 length: 15 amino acids. V shed 4 bases and J shed 1 base, with 14 bases lying between them. The CDR3 nucleotides are TGCGCCAGCAGCCAAGTAGACTCCCGGAACACTGAAGCTTTCTTT. Residues: CASSQVDSRNTEAFF.

The chain has TRBV2 and TRBJ1-1, with D hard to call. Trimming pared 6 bases from V and 1 base from J, leaving 9 bases between. The CDR3 has 13 residues. Germline-derived CDR1 and CDR2 are SNHLY and FYNNEI. The DNA for the CDR3 is TGTGCCAGCAGGGGCCCAGGGAACACTGAAGCTTTCTTT. It codes for CASRGPGNTEAFF.

The chain links TRBV19 to TRBJ1-4; D is possibly TRBD1 (5 bases). The CDR3 contains 15 residues. Trimming pared 3 bases from V and 8 bases from J, leaving 16 bases between. Germline CDR1 LNHDA, CDR2 SQIVND (reference sequence). The CDR3 reads CASSIPGGEKEKLFF. CDR3 bases: TGTGCCAGTAGTATCCCCGGGGGTGAAAAGGAAAAACTGTTTTTT.

This rearrangement joins TRBV2 to TRBJ1-5; unclear D gene. Germline CDR1 reads SNHLY; CDR2 reads FYNNEI. The CDR3 spans 14 residues. V was shortened by 4 bases and J by 3 bases, with 10 bases between the two germline ends. The CDR3 nucleotides read TGTGCCAGCAGTGGGAGGGTAAACAATCAGCCCCAGCATTTT. Encoded protein: CASSGRVNNQPQHF.